This entry lists 26 T cell receptor beta chains sequenced from one sample in a study of cytomegalovirus exposure and HLA in healthy donors. Both 60 Vbeta primers and 13 Jbeta primers went into the PCR. The table came from immunoSEQ multiplex PCR; TCRdb's copy has only in-frame clones and leaves some out. Across around 45,000 clones, the top ten clones capture roughly a sixth of the sample. Specimen: PBMCs. These TCRs come from a male donor in good health and CMV-seronegative.

The chain carries TRBV25-1 and TRBJ2-7; D might be TRBD1 (6 bases). V shed 2 bases and J shed 3 bases, with 8 bases lying between them. The CDR3 loop spans 13 amino acids. CDR1 and CDR2 (germline): MGHDK, SYGVNS. The CDR3 sequence: CASSETGNYEQYF. CDR3 nucleotides: TGTGCCAGCAGTGAAACAGGGAACTACGAGCAGTACTTC.

This chain uses TRBV29-1 with TRBJ1-1; a possible D gene is TRBD1 (5 bases). The CDR3 totals 13 residues. The V end was cut by 8 bases, the J end by 0 bases, with 13 bases between. CDR1 and CDR2 (germline): SQVTM, ANQGSEA. The CDR3 DNA reads as TGCAGCCCCCGACAGATTTTGAACACTGAAGCTTTCTTT. Its protein product is CSPRQILNTEAFF. Drawing the rest from reference TRBV29-1 and TRBJ1-1, the complete variable domain is SAVISQKPSRDICQRGTSLTIQCQVDSQVTMMFWYRQQPGQSLTLIATANQGSEATYESGFVIDKFPISRPNLTFSTLTVSNMSPEDSSIYLCSPRQILNTEAFFGQGTRLTVV.

The genes are TRBV6-5 and TRBJ2-2; D is possibly TRBD2 (6 bases). V lost 1 base to trimming and J lost 7 bases, with 7 bases between them. Germline V gene sequence: CDR1 MNHEY, CDR2 SVGAGI. There are 13 residues in the CDR3. The CDR3 loop reads CASSYFGGGELFF. For the CDR3, the DNA is TGTGCCAGCAGTTACTTCGGGGGCGGGGAGCTGTTTTTT.

The chain is built from TRBV4-1 and TRBJ1-1; TRBD1 matches 10 bases. CDR1 and CDR2 from the germline V gene are MGHRA and YSYEKL. The length of the CDR3 is 14 residues. V lost 6 bases, J lost 5 bases, and 6 bases stayed unmatched. This chain's CDR3 is CASSPRQGATEAFF. The CDR3 region has the DNA TGCGCCAGCAGTCCGCGACAGGGGGCAACTGAAGCTTTCTTT.

This chain joins TRBV4-3 and TRBJ1-1; 7 bases match TRBD1. This CDR3 is 15 amino acids long. Germline assignment: CDR1 LGHNA and CDR2 YSLEER. With V trimmed by 2 bases and J by 2 bases, 5 bases remained unmatched. CDR3 DNA: TGCGCCAGCAGCCAAAAGGGACAGATAAACACTGAAGCTTTCTTT. Amino acids: CASSQKGQINTEAFF.

The genes are TRBV6-5 and TRBJ2-7; tentative D call: TRBD2 (6 bases). The CDR3 totals 15 residues. The germline V gene encodes CDR1 MNHEY and CDR2 SVGAGI. With 0 bases removed from V and 2 bases from J, the gap between germline ends came to 11 bases. CDR3 amino acids: CASSYSPGSAYEQYF. In nucleotides, the CDR3 is TGTGCCAGCAGTTACTCTCCCGGGAGCGCCTACGAGCAGTACTTC.

The chain carries TRBV5-1 and TRBJ1-1, with 7 bases aligning to TRBD1. CDR3 length: 13 amino acids. V lost 6 bases to trimming and J lost 3 bases; unmatched junction nucleotides: 5. Germline V gene sequence: CDR1 SGHRS, CDR2 YFSETQ. DNA of the CDR3: TGCGCCAGCACCGCTCAGGGGGACACTGAAGCTTTCTTT. Translation: CASTAQGDTEAFF.

This chain links TRBV6-5 with TRBJ1-2, with 10 bases fitting TRBD1. The CDR3 length is 16 residues. Germline values: CDR1 MNHEY, CDR2 SVGAGI. V dropped 0 bases and J dropped 4; count of bases not matched to a gene: 5. Here the CDR3 reads CASSYSWTGGSYGYTF. As DNA, the CDR3 is TGTGCCAGCAGTTACTCATGGACAGGGGGTTCCTATGGCTACACCTTC.

The chain joins TRBV6-5 to TRBJ2-3; no reliable D call. Trimming took off 7 bases at V and 3 bases at J, with 17 bases between the two ends. From germline, CDR1 is MNHEY and CDR2 SVGAGI. The CDR3 covers 15 residues. The CDR3: CASTANPEVTDTQYF. The CDR3 DNA reads as TGTGCCAGCACAGCGAACCCCGAGGTAACAGATACGCAGTATTTT.

The rearrangement uses TRBV6-1 and TRBJ2-4; 10 bases are shared with TRBD1. This CDR3 has 15 amino acids. The germline CDR1 and CDR2 sequences are MNHNS and SASEGT. With 5 bases clipped from V and 6 bases from J, the junction kept 7 bases outside the gene matches. CDR3 amino acids: CASSKPGQGTNIQYF. CDR3 bases: TGTGCCAGCAGTAAACCGGGACAGGGGACAAACATTCAGTACTTC.

The chain joins TRBV28 to TRBJ1-5, with 11 bases fitting TRBD1. The V and J ends lost 6 bases and 12 bases, in that order; junction bases with no gene match: 7. CDR1 and CDR2 from the germline V gene are MDHEN and SYDVKM. The CDR3 has 13 residues. The CDR3 coding sequence is TGTGCCAGCAGGGTCGGACAGGGGGCGCGCCAGCATTTT. Translation: CASRVGQGARQHF. The entire variable domain, with the rest obtained from reference TRBV28 and TRBJ1-5, is as follows: DVKVTQSSRYLVKRTGEKVFLECVQDMDHENMFWYRQDPGLGLRLIYFSYDVKMKEKGDIPEGYSVSREKKERFSLILESASTNQTSMYLCASRVGQGARQHFGDGTRLSIL.

The J gene is TRBJ1-2, the V gene TRBV4-2, with D hard to call. The CDR3 length is 14 residues. Germline assignment: CDR1 LGHNA and CDR2 YNFKEQ. V was pared by 0 bases and J by 8 bases, with 13 bases between. DNA for the CDR3: TGTGCCAGCAGCCAAGATCCCCCCCGGTCGGGCTACACCTTC. Its protein product is CASSQDPPRSGYTF.

This sequence joins TRBV9 and TRBJ1-3, with D uncertain. Trimming took 0 bases from V and 2 from J, leaving 9 bases between them. The CDR3 is 15 residues long. The germline V gene has CDR1 SGDLS and CDR2 YYNGEE. The CDR3 region has the DNA TGTGCCAGCAGCGTAGGAGGAGGGCCTGGAAACACCATATATTTT. It is translated as CASSVGGGPGNTIYF.

CDR3 in DNA: TGTGCCTCGAAGACGGACAGGTCCGTTGCTTACGAGCAGTACTTC. This translates into CASKTDRSVAYEQYF. V usage is TRBV11-2 and J usage is TRBJ2-7; TRBD1 agrees at 7 bases. The CDR3 is made up of 15 amino acids. The germline V gene encodes CDR1 SGHAT and CDR2 FQNNGV. J was trimmed by 4 bases and V by 11 bases; bases with no gene match: 17.

The chain links TRBV9 to TRBJ1-5; no clear D gene. Germline loops: CDR1 SGDLS, CDR2 YYNGEE. Trimming shortened V by 0 bases and J by 3 bases, and 4 bases separated the two germline ends. The length of the CDR3 is 13 residues. The CDR3 here is CASSVANNQPQHF. For the CDR3, the DNA is TGTGCCAGCAGCGTAGCAAACAATCAGCCCCAGCATTTT. Supplemented by reference TRBV9 and TRBJ1-5, the full variable domain reads DSGVTQTPKHLITATGQRVTLRCSPRSGDLSVYWYQQSLDQGLQFLIQYYNGEERAKGNILERFSAQQFPDLHSELNLSSLELGDSALYFCASSVANNQPQHFGDGTRLSIL.

V gene TRBV12-2 combines with J gene TRBJ1-2; no DNA check was done on the table's D call, TRBD1. TRBV12-2 corresponds to a pseudogene. This CDR3 has 13 amino acids. DNA of the CDR3: TGTGCAAGTCGCTTGGGACAGTGCTATGGCTACACCTTC. Amino acid sequence: CASRLGQCYGYTF.

The chain is built from TRBV4-1 and TRBJ1-2, with TRBD1 matching 7 bases. CDR1 MGHRA and CDR2 YSYEKL come from the germline V gene. This CDR3 has 15 amino acids. J was trimmed by 5 bases and V by 0 bases; bases with no gene match: 6. The CDR3 DNA follows: TGCGCCAGCAGCCAAGATGCCGGGACAGTGTATGGCTACACCTTC. Its protein is CASSQDAGTVYGYTF.

The chain has TRBV5-1 and TRBJ1-1, with 7 positions matching TRBD1. Germline trimming cut 2 bases from V and 4 bases from J; bases unmatched to any gene: 17. The CDR3 length is 18 residues. From germline, CDR1 is SGHRS and CDR2 YFSETQ. The chain's CDR3 is CASSFVGGLTQGSTEAFF. The CDR3, as DNA: TGCGCCAGCAGCTTTGTGGGTGGGTTAACACAGGGGTCCACTGAAGCTTTCTTT.

The chain joins TRBV29-1 to TRBJ2-5; D not certain. Trimming stripped 0 bases from V and 5 bases from J, with 13 bases between. The CDR3 is 14 amino acids. The germline CDR1 and CDR2 sequences are SQVTM and ANQGSEA. The CDR3 loop is CSVEDGFAGETQYF. CDR3 DNA: TGCAGCGTTGAAGATGGATTTGCCGGGGAGACCCAGTACTTC.

The chain is built from TRBV25-1 and TRBJ1-1; D unclear. The CDR3 is 13 residues long. V lost 4 bases, J lost 4 bases, and 10 bases lay in between. CDR1 is MGHDK and CDR2 is SYGVNS in the germline V gene. CDR3 in DNA: TGTGCCAGCAGTGCCCCGGCGGTCACTGAAGCTTTCTTT. Translated, it gives CASSAPAVTEAFF.

The genes are TRBV6-5 and TRBJ1-1, with no clear D. The CDR3 has 15 residues. Deletions cut 2 bases from V and 5 bases from J, with 15 bases between. The V gene's germline CDR1 is MNHEY and CDR2 SVGAGI. The DNA of the CDR3 is TGTGCCAGCAGTTACGGTCTTGGCACCTTTACTGAAGCTTTCTTT. The encoded protein is CASSYGLGTFTEAFF.

The chain links TRBV29-1 to TRBJ2-3; 7 nucleotides align to TRBD1. Trimming at V came to 4 bases and at J to 4 bases, leaving 8 bases not matched to a gene. Germline CDR1 reads SQVTM; CDR2 reads ANQGSEA. This CDR3 region has 14 residues. CDR3 region: CSVGGQRYPDTQYF. The DNA for the CDR3 is TGCAGCGTTGGGGGACAGAGGTACCCAGATACGCAGTATTTT.

The rearrangement joins TRBV15 to TRBJ1-6; 8 nucleotides line up with TRBD1. In germline, CDR1 is LNHNV, CDR2 YYDKDF (reference sequence). CDR3 size: 15 residues. Trimming took 6 bases from V and 8 from J; bases not matched to a gene: 9. CDR3 sequence reads: CATRKPGQEYSPLHF. The CDR3 coding sequence is TGTGCCACCAGGAAGCCGGGACAGGAGTATTCACCCCTCCACTTT.

The rearrangement links TRBV6-1 to TRBJ1-2, with TRBD1 matching over 10 bases. From germline, CDR1 is MNHNS and CDR2 SASEGT. V shed 2 bases, J shed 2 bases, and the junction held 2 bases outside the gene matches. CDR3 length equals 15 residues. The CDR3 DNA reads TGTGCCAGCAGTGAACTGGGACAGGGGAACTATGGCTACACCTTC. This translates into CASSELGQGNYGYTF.

This clone ranks as medium-sized in terms of frequency. The chain has TRBV20-1 and TRBJ2-1; perhaps TRBD1 as D (5 bases). This CDR3 comprises 11 residues. CDR1 and CDR2 (germline): DFQATT, SNEGSKA (reference sequence). Trimming shortened V by 4 bases and J by 7 bases, and 8 bases separated the two germline ends. This CDR3 reads CSAIQGNEQFF. The CDR3 region has the DNA TGCAGTGCTATTCAGGGAAATGAGCAGTTCTTC.

CDR3 sequence: CASSLADDGVGTDTQYF. In DNA, the CDR3 is TGCGCCAGCAGCTTGGCCGACGACGGGGTGGGCACAGATACGCAGTATTTT. The genes are TRBV5-1 and TRBJ2-3; maybe TRBD2 (5 bases). Germline CDR1 reads SGHRS; CDR2 reads YFSETQ. V was trimmed by 0 bases and J by 1 base, leaving 15 bases between them. The CDR3 runs to 17 residues.